The 3 T cell receptor beta chains presented below share a single source sample, sequenced in a study of blood T cell repertoires in COVID-19. Sequenced by immunoSEQ multiplex PCR; TCRdb stores in-frame clones only, minus some. The sample includes over 100,000 clones, approximately 70% of them seen just once. Input material: peripheral blood. Source of these receptors: a woman in her 70s with acute or convalescent COVID-19.

This rearrangement joins TRBV10-3 to TRBJ2-1; a possible D gene is TRBD1 (6 bases). Germline V gene data show CDR1 as ENHRY and CDR2 as SYGVKD. The CDR3 has 13 amino acids. With 6 bases removed from V and 2 bases from J, the gap between germline ends came to 8 bases. CDR3 residues: CAIRDSAYNEQFF. The CDR3 region has the DNA TGTGCCATCAGGGACAGCGCCTACAATGAGCAGTTCTTC.

The rearrangement uses TRBV12-3 or TRBV12-4 and TRBJ2-5; 8 positions agree with TRBD2. This CDR3 is 13 amino acids long. The junction had 4 bases not matched to a gene; V was cut back by 5 bases and J by 5 bases. The CDR3 DNA reads TGTGCCAGCAGTCGGACTAGCAGGGAGACCCAGTACTTC. As protein: CASSRTSRETQYF.

This CDR3 reads CASSLGLDYEQYF. The CDR3, as DNA: TGCGCCAGCAGCTTGGGACTAGATTACGAGCAGTACTTC. The chain couples TRBV5-1 to TRBJ2-7, with D possibly being TRBD2 (6 bases). The ends were cut back, 0 bases at V and 4 bases at J, with 8 bases in the middle. The CDR3 runs 13 residues. Germline CDR1 is SGHRS and CDR2 is YFSETQ.